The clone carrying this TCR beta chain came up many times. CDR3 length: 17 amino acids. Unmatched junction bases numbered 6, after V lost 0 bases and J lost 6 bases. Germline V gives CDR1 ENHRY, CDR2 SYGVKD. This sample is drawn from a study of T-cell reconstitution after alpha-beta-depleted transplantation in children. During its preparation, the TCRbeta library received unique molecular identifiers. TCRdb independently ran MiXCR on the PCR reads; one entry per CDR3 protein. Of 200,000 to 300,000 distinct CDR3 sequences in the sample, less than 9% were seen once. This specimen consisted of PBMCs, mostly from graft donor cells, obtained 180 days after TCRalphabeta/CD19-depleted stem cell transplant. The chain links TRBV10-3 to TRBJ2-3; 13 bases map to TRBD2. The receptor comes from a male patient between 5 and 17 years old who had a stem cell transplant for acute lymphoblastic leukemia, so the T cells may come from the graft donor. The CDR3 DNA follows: TGTGCCATCAGTGAGTCGAGGACTAGCGGGAGAGGGGATACGCAGTATTTT. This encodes CAISESRTSGRGDTQYF.